One sample yielded the 10 T cell receptor beta chains listed below, sequenced in a study of T-cell memory formation after mild COVID-19. TCRdb re-called the 5' RACE reads through MiXCR, storing one row per CDR3 protein. Among roughly 550,000 distinct CDR3 sequences listed, about a fifth were seen once. The sequencing sample was made of PBMCs or a T cell subset sorted from them (not recorded which). These TCRs come from an adult woman who had mild COVID-19 (a few samples of this study predate the infection). Cell type and time point are not known.

This clonotype was recorded once. The chain is built from TRBV5-4 and TRBJ2-3; the match to TRBD2 covers 9 bases. Per the germline V gene, CDR1 is SGHNT and CDR2 is YYREEE (reference sequence). V lost 4 bases, J lost 2 bases, and 5 bases stayed unmatched. The CDR3 spans 15 residues. CDR3 protein: CASSTAGGHTDTQYF. DNA for the CDR3: TGTGCCAGCAGCACAGCGGGGGGACACACAGATACGCAGTATTTT.

This clonotype was detected a few times. This sequence joins TRBV4-2 and TRBJ2-2, with 9 bases lining up with TRBD2. Trimming at V came to 0 bases and at J to 8 bases, leaving 13 bases not matched to a gene. Germline V gene sequence: CDR1 LGHNA, CDR2 YNFKEQ. This CDR3 has 18 amino acids. Here the CDR3 reads CASSQDRIAGVLVGELFF. CDR3 DNA: TGTGCCAGCAGCCAAGATAGAATAGCGGGAGTTCTTGTGGGGGAGCTGTTTTTT.

The chain couples TRBV20-1 to TRBJ2-3; D not resolved. V was trimmed by 2 bases and J by 1 base, leaving 7 bases between them. Per germline, CDR1 DFQATT and CDR2 SNEGSKA (reference sequence). CDR3 length: 13 amino acids. CDR3: CSARLGGTDTQYF. The CDR3 DNA sequence: TGCAGTGCTAGATTGGGTGGCACAGATACGCAGTATTTT.

CDR3 loop: CASSLGVNRNTGELFF. In DNA form, the CDR3 reads TGTGCCAGCAGCTTAGGGGTAAACAGGAACACCGGGGAGCTGTTTTTT. V is TRBV7-6 and J is TRBJ2-2; D call uncertain. Trimming shortened V by 1 base and J by 1 base, and 10 bases separated the two germline ends. Germline V CDR1 and CDR2: SGHVS, FNYEAQ. The CDR3 has 16 amino acids.

The V gene is TRBV20-1, the J gene TRBJ1-2; TRBD1 matches at 7 bases. CDR3 length: 13 residues. CDR1 is DFQATT, CDR2 SNEGSKA, per germline (reference sequence). V shed 6 bases and J 0 bases; nucleotides not matched to a gene: 4. The CDR3 DNA is TGCAGTGCCCGACAGGGACCTAACTATGGCTACACCTTC. It specifies CSARQGPNYGYTF.

The V and J genes are TRBV7-3 and TRBJ2-5; 10 bases are shared with TRBD2. Trimming cost V 5 bases and J 4 bases; bases outside gene matches: 4. CDR3 size: 14 residues. Per the germline V gene, CDR1 is SGHTA and CDR2 is FQGTGA. The CDR3 sequence is CASSISGRAETQYF. The CDR3 nucleotides are TGTGCCAGCAGCATAAGCGGGAGGGCAGAGACCCAGTACTTC.

This clonotype was seen more than once but under ten times. The gene calls are TRBV6-5 and TRBJ1-1; D gene ambiguous. Germline values: CDR1 MNHEY, CDR2 SVGAGI. The CDR3 spans 14 residues. Trimming left V 4 bases short and J 5 bases short, with 14 bases between. CDR3 sequence (DNA): TGTGCCAGCAGTTTAACGGAGTGGGTGACTGAAGCTTTCTTT. This sequence encodes CASSLTEWVTEAFF.

This clonotype has more than one count but fewer than ten. The chain links TRBV12-3 or TRBV12-4 to TRBJ1-5; unclear D gene. V was shortened by 5 bases and J by 5 bases, with 10 bases between the two germline ends. This CDR3 region has 13 residues. The CDR3 protein is CASSRQVDQPQHF. The CDR3, as DNA: TGTGCCAGCAGTCGCCAAGTTGATCAGCCCCAGCATTTT.

This chain uses TRBV20-1 with TRBJ2-1, with a possible D match to TRBD2 (5 bases). This CDR3 has 15 residues. The V and J ends lost 6 bases and 1 base respectively, with 16 bases between them. Germline V lookup: CDR1 DFQATT, CDR2 SNEGSKA (reference sequence). For the CDR3, the DNA is TGCAGTGCCCCACGGGCGGGCTGGTCCTACAATGAGCAGTTCTTC. Protein product: CSAPRAGWSYNEQFF.

This clonotype was found a few times. This chain joins TRBV24-1 and TRBJ2-7; 9 bases fit TRBD2. The CDR3 is 15 residues long. With 4 bases clipped from V and 5 bases from J, the junction kept 8 bases outside the gene matches. From germline, CDR1 is KGHDR and CDR2 SFDVKD. This CDR3 reads CATSDPGLALDEQYF. The CDR3 coding sequence is TGTGCCACCAGTGACCCCGGACTAGCGCTAGACGAGCAGTACTTC.